These 27 T cell receptor beta chains were sequenced from one sample in a study of CD8 T cells in ankylosing spondylitis. MiXCR, run by TCRdb on the 5' RACE reads, gives a single entry per CDR3 protein. This sample yields 150,000 to 200,000 distinct CDR3 sequences, of which over 10% are seen a single time; 11% belongs to the top ten. Material for sequencing was blood, either unsorted or a sorted T cell fraction (not recorded which). The receptors stem from a female donor with ankylosing spondylitis or in good health (not recorded which).

This clonotype was seen a few times. The V and J genes are TRBV5-1 and TRBJ1-4, with D tentatively TRBD1 (5 bases). CDR1 is SGHRS, CDR2 YFSETQ, per germline. There are 15 residues in the CDR3. Trimming took 4 bases from V and 7 from J, leaving 17 bases between them. The CDR3 is CASSPGSGFGEKLFF. CDR3 nucleotide sequence: TGCGCCAGCAGCCCCGGATCAGGGTTTGGTGAAAAACTGTTTTTT. Drawing the rest from reference TRBV5-1 and TRBJ1-4, the complete variable domain is KAGVTQTPRYLIKTRGQQVTLSCSPISGHRSVSWYQQTPGQGLQFLFEYFSETQRNKGNFPGRFSGRQFSNSRSEMNVSTLELGDSALYLCASSPGSGFGEKLFFGSGTQLSVL.

The sample holds many counts of this clonotype. The chain couples TRBV12-3 or TRBV12-4 to TRBJ2-5; 10 nucleotides align to TRBD2. There are 15 residues in the CDR3. V trimming: 4 bases; J trimming: 1 base; junction bases outside the gene matches: 3. The CDR3 sequence: CASSSTSGFQETQYF. The CDR3 nucleotides are TGTGCCAGCAGTTCGACTAGCGGGTTCCAAGAGACCCAGTACTTC.

This clonotype was detected a few times. V is TRBV7-9 and J is TRBJ1-6; 7 bases map to TRBD1. Germline CDR1 SEHNR, CDR2 FQNEAQ (reference sequence). The V gene end was trimmed by 5 bases and the J gene end by 9 bases; junction bases not matched to a gene: 7. The CDR3 has 14 amino acids. The CDR3 here is CASSGGTVGSPLHF. As DNA, the CDR3 is TGTGCCAGCAGCGGAGGGACAGTCGGTTCACCCCTCCACTTT.

In its sample, this clonotype was seen many times. The CDR3 sequence: CAISAFRQGPQGVDEQFF. In DNA, the CDR3 is TGTGCCATCAGTGCATTCCGACAGGGCCCCCAAGGAGTCGATGAGCAGTTCTTC. The chain links TRBV10-3 to TRBJ2-1; 7 nucleotides agree with TRBD1. After removal of 4 bases from V and 8 bases from J, the junction contained 20 bases not matched to a gene. The CDR3 totals 18 residues. Germline lookup yields CDR1 ENHRY and CDR2 SYGVKD.

This clonotype was observed at least ten times. This chain links TRBV29-1 with TRBJ1-2; a weak D match, TRBD1 (6 bases). Germline-derived CDR1 and CDR2 are SQVTM and ANQGSEA. Trimming removed 4 bases at V and 8 bases at J, with 20 bases between. The CDR3 has 14 residues. CDR3 region: CSVVPDSTTGGYTF. DNA of the CDR3: TGCAGCGTTGTTCCGGACAGTACGACGGGAGGCTACACCTTC.

On this clonotype itself: A read error may be the cause here, since a much bigger clone is one base away. The CDR3 nucleotides read TGTGCCAGCAGCCCCCGGGACAGGGGCTCTTCCAATGAGCAGTTCTTC. This sequence encodes CASSPRDRGSSNEQFF. V and J are TRBV7-8 and TRBJ2-1; 10 bases align to TRBD1. CDR1 and CDR2 from the germline V gene are SGHVS and FQNEAQ. The CDR3 is 16 amino acids. Losses at the gene ends were 5 bases for V and 6 bases for J; bases not matched to a gene: 10.

CDR3: CASSPKDRAIEAFF. DNA of the CDR3: TGTGCCAGCTCACCAAAAGACAGGGCAATTGAAGCTTTCTTT. The chain combines TRBV18 with TRBJ1-1; 7 bases align to TRBD1. Unmatched junction bases numbered 7, after V lost 2 bases and J lost 7 bases. The germline CDR1 and CDR2 sequences are KGHSH and LQKENI. The CDR3 is made up of 14 amino acids. The entire variable domain, with the rest obtained from reference TRBV18 and TRBJ1-1, is as follows: NAGVMQNPRHLVRRRGQEARLRCSPMKGHSHVYWYRQLPEEGLKFMVYLQKENIIDESGMPKERFSAEFPKEGPSILRIQQVVRGDSAAYFCASSPKDRAIEAFFGQGTRLTVV.

This chain connects TRBV6-1 to TRBJ1-5; 7 bases are shared with TRBD1. Germline V gene sequence: CDR1 MNHNS, CDR2 SASEGT. Trimming cost V 6 bases and J 4 bases; bases outside gene matches: 6. This CDR3 has 14 residues. CDR3 sequence reads: CASRPPGQNQPQHF. In DNA, the CDR3 is TGTGCCAGCAGGCCCCCGGGACAGAATCAGCCCCAGCATTTT.

Notes on this clonotype: A much larger clone sits a single nucleotide away, making a read error possible. The chain uses TRBV20-1 and TRBJ2-3; 7 nucleotides agree with TRBD2. CDR3 length equals 15 residues. The V gene end was trimmed by 6 bases and the J gene end by 4 bases; junction bases not matched to a gene: 13. Germline-derived CDR1 and CDR2 are DFQATT and SNEGSKA (reference sequence). CDR3 protein: CSAPDWRGRSDTQYF. Here the CDR3 DNA reads TGCAGTGCGCCGGATTGGCGGGGGAGGTCAGATACGCAGTATTTT.

This clonotype was picked up a small number of times. The V gene is TRBV5-1, the J gene TRBJ2-1, with TRBD1 identical over 8 bases. The CDR3 runs 17 residues. Losses at the gene ends were 2 bases for V and 3 bases for J; bases not matched to a gene: 10. Per the germline V gene, CDR1 is SGHRS and CDR2 is YFSETQ. The CDR3 loop reads CASSFTRGQAYYNEQFF. The CDR3 coding sequence is TGCGCCAGCAGCTTTACGCGGGGACAGGCTTACTACAATGAGCAGTTCTTC.

This clonotype appeared many times. This sequence joins TRBV15 and TRBJ1-2; D is perhaps TRBD1 (5 bases). V was shortened by 0 bases and J by 2 bases, with 10 bases between the two germline ends. Germline CDR1 reads LNHNV; CDR2 reads YYDKDF (reference sequence). This CDR3 has 15 amino acids. The CDR3 protein is CATSRDQQVNYGYTF. CDR3 sequence (DNA): TGTGCCACCAGCAGAGATCAACAGGTGAACTATGGCTACACCTTC.

This clonotype was recorded a few times. This sequence joins TRBV6-4 and TRBJ2-2, with 9 bases that match TRBD2. The CDR3 loop spans 13 amino acids. The germline gives CDR1 MRHNA, CDR2 SNTAGT. V dropped 6 bases and J dropped 5; count of bases not matched to a gene: 1. CDR3: CASRGLATGELFF. CDR3 DNA sequence: TGTGCCAGCAGGGGACTAGCAACCGGGGAGCTGTTTTTT.

This clonotype was counted at least ten times. The rearrangement links TRBV20-1 to TRBJ2-5, with 13 bases that match TRBD2. Germline trimming cut 5 bases from V and 5 bases from J; bases unmatched to any gene: 11. Looked up from germline, CDR1 is DFQATT and CDR2 is SNEGSKA (reference sequence). The CDR3 consists of 16 residues. In DNA form, the CDR3 reads TGCAGTGCTCACGGGACTAGCGGGATGGAAGGGGAGACCCAGTACTTC. Encoded protein: CSAHGTSGMEGETQYF.

This chain uses TRBV3-1 with TRBJ2-7; D uncertain. In germline, CDR1 is LGHDT, CDR2 YNNKEL (reference sequence). V dropped 0 bases and J dropped 2 bases, with 11 bases sitting between them. This CDR3 has 15 amino acids. Written as DNA, the CDR3 is TGTGCCAGCAGCCAAGATTTAAGCAGGCCCTACGAGCAGTACTTC. Translation gives CASSQDLSRPYEQYF.

This clonotype was counted many times. The rearrangement uses TRBV3-1 and TRBJ1-5, with D maybe TRBD1 (5 bases). V lost 2 bases, J lost 6 bases, and 14 bases lay in between. CDR1 and CDR2 (germline): LGHDT, YNNKEL (reference sequence). This CDR3 region has 15 residues. DNA for the CDR3: TGTGCCAGCAGCCAAAGCATGGGGGGGAGTCAGCCCCAGCATTTT. Amino acids: CASSQSMGGSQPQHF.

This clonotype was observed a handful of times. Here the CDR3 reads CASSFRGGQYF. CDR3 nucleotide sequence: TGTGCCAGCAGTTTCAGGGGCGGACAGTACTTC. The chain recombines TRBV28 with TRBJ2-7; TRBD1 might be the D (6 bases). Deletions cut 3 bases from V and 10 bases from J, with 10 bases between. The CDR3 is 11 residues long. The germline gives CDR1 MDHEN, CDR2 SYDVKM. Full variable domain (remainder filled in from reference TRBV28 and TRBJ2-7): DVKVTQSSRYLVKRTGEKVFLECVQDMDHENMFWYRQDPGLGLRLIYFSYDVKMKEKGDIPEGYSVSREKKERFSLILESASTNQTSMYLCASSFRGGQYFGPGTRLTVT.

The J gene is TRBJ2-1, the V gene TRBV7-2; D not certain. The CDR3 totals 13 residues. Germline V gene sequence: CDR1 SGHTA, CDR2 FQGNSA. The V gene lost 1 base and the J gene lost 9 bases, with 10 bases spanning the gap. CDR3 loop: CASSLVFSSEQFF. Here the CDR3 DNA reads TGTGCCAGCAGCTTAGTGTTTTCCTCTGAGCAGTTCTTC.

This sequence joins TRBV6-1 and TRBJ1-2, with 9 positions matching TRBD1. After removal of 0 bases from V and 5 bases from J, the junction contained 7 bases not matched to a gene. Per germline, CDR1 MNHNS and CDR2 SASEGT. CDR3 size: 16 residues. The CDR3 region has the DNA TGTGCCAGCAGTGAAGCAGCGGGACAGGGTGGATATGGCTACACCTTC. Residues: CASSEAAGQGGYGYTF.

This clonotype was counted at least ten times. This chain uses TRBV11-2 with TRBJ2-5; 7 positions match TRBD2. The CDR3 sequence is 14 residues long. The trim removed 4 bases at V and 2 bases at J, leaving 4 bases unmatched. Germline CDR1 SGHAT, CDR2 FQNNGV. The CDR3, as DNA: TGTGCCAGCAGCTATACTAGCGTTCAAGAGACCCAGTACTTC. Its protein is CASSYTSVQETQYF.

The rearrangement joins TRBV7-8 to TRBJ2-5, with 15 nucleotides matching TRBD2. CDR1 is SGHVS, CDR2 FQNEAQ, per germline. This CDR3 spans 20 amino acids. Trimming cost V 5 bases and J 1 base; bases outside gene matches: 14. DNA of the CDR3: TGTGCCAGCAGCGCCAGAACTCCGGGACTAGCGGGAGGTCCCCAAGAGACCCAGTACTTC. As protein: CASSARTPGLAGGPQETQYF.

The table lists this clonotype with a few counts. The chain employs TRBV12-3 or TRBV12-4 and TRBJ2-2; either TRBD1 or TRBD2 may fit D (5 bases each). Between the trimmed V and J ends, which lost 6 bases and 0 bases, there was a span of 20 bases. The CDR3 extends over 18 amino acids. As DNA, the CDR3 is TGTGCCAGCAGACCCATCGTGGGACGAGAAACGAACACCGGGGAGCTGTTTTTT. This translates into CASRPIVGRETNTGELFF.

This clonotype was counted a few times. V usage is TRBV4-3 and J usage is TRBJ1-3; 7 bases align to TRBD1. The CDR3 loop spans 16 amino acids. V lost 4 bases to trimming and J lost 4 bases; unmatched junction nucleotides: 10. Germline CDR1 is LGHNA and CDR2 is YSLEER. DNA of the CDR3: TGCGCCAGCAGCCGGACACGCGACAGGGCGGGAAACACCATATATTTT. This sequence encodes CASSRTRDRAGNTIYF.

This clonotype was observed at least ten times. The genes are TRBV7-3 and TRBJ2-1; TRBD2 might be the D (5 bases). The CDR3 loop spans 15 amino acids. V dropped 2 bases and J dropped 3 bases, with 11 bases sitting between them. Germline V lookup: CDR1 SGHTA, CDR2 FQGTGA. CDR3 sequence (DNA): TGTGCCAGCAGCTTAGCGGGTACGCTCTACAATGAGCAGTTCTTC. Translating it yields CASSLAGTLYNEQFF. The whole variable domain, remainder taken from reference TRBV7-3 and TRBJ2-1, is GAGVSQTPSNKVTEKGKYVELRCDPISGHTALYWYRQSLGQGPEFLIYFQGTGAADDSGLPNDRFFAVRPEGSVSTLKIQRTERGDSAVYLCASSLAGTLYNEQFFGPGTRLTVL.

The V gene is TRBV20-1, the J gene TRBJ2-5; 7 nucleotides line up with TRBD2. The germline CDR1 and CDR2 sequences are DFQATT and SNEGSKA (reference sequence). After removal of 6 bases from V and 3 bases from J, the junction contained 7 bases not matched to a gene. This CDR3 is 13 amino acids long. CDR3 amino acids: CSAGGLGEETQYF. The DNA of the CDR3 is TGCAGTGCCGGGGGGTTGGGGGAAGAGACCCAGTACTTC.

As to this clonotype: At one end the junction does not follow the germline gene, possibly because of a read error. The chain is built from TRBV11-2 and TRBJ2-7, with 7 bases fitting TRBD2. The CDR3 has 12 residues. The V gene's germline CDR1 is SGHAT and CDR2 FQNNGV. Here the CDR3 reads CTSSLAGVALYF. DNA for the CDR3: TGTACCAGCAGCTTGGCGGGAGTGGCTCTGTACTTC. Full variable domain (outside the CDR3, taken from reference TRBV11-2 and TRBJ2-7): EAGVAQSPRYKIIEKRQSVAFWCNPISGHATLYWYQQILGQGPKLLIQFQNNGVVDDSQLPKDRFSAERLKGVDSTLKIQPAKLEDSAVYLCTSSLAGVALYFGPGTRLTVT.

In this sample, this clonotype turned up many times. The chain has TRBV6-1 and TRBJ2-7; D is uncertain. Trimming stripped 6 bases from V and 5 bases from J, with 17 bases between. The V gene's germline CDR1 is MNHNS and CDR2 SASEGT. The CDR3 totals 14 residues. CDR3 coding DNA: TGTGCCAGCAGATTCGGACGAACCAACAACGAGCAGTACTTC. As protein: CASRFGRTNNEQYF.

V is TRBV5-6 and J is TRBJ2-4; 7 nucleotides match TRBD1. The junction had 8 bases not matched to a gene; V was cut back by 4 bases and J by 1 base. Looked up from germline, CDR1 is SGHDT and CDR2 is YYEEEE. The CDR3 has 16 amino acids. CDR3: CASSLRQGLAKNIQYF. As DNA, the CDR3 is TGTGCCAGCAGCCTCCGACAGGGTTTGGCCAAAAACATTCAGTACTTC. The full variable domain, in which reference TRBV5-6 and TRBJ2-4 provide the parts outside the CDR3, is DAGVTQSPTHLIKTRGQQVTLRCSPKSGHDTVSWYQQALGQGPQFIFQYYEEEERQRGNFPDRFSGHQFPNYSSELNVNALLLGDSALYLCASSLRQGLAKNIQYFGAGTRLSVL.